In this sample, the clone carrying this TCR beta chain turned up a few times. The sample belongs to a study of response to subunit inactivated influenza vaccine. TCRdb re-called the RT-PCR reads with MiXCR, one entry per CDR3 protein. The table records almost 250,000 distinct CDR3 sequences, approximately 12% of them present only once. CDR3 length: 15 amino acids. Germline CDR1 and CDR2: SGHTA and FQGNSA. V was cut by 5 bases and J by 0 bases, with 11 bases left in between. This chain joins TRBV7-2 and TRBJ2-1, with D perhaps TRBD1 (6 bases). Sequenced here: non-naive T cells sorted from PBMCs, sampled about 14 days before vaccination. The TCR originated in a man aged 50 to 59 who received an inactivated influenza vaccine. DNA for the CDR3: TGTGCCAGCAGCAAAGGACAGAGCTCCTACAATGAGCAGTTCTTC. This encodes CASSKGQSSYNEQFF.